This T cell receptor beta chain derives from a study of blood T cells in healthy people across ages. Alongside a J-beta primer mix, a sample-barcoded 5' primer served in a second PCR lasting 7 to 11 cycles. Every cDNA was tagged by a template-switch adaptor with 12 random nucleotides. Each CDR3 protein gets one entry after TCRdb re-called the 5' RACE reads with MiXCR. Among under 1,100,000 distinct CDR3 sequences listed, around 25% were seen once. Findings of the study overall: Unknown CMV status may confound age-related changes in expanded clones.

In the case of this clonotype: Antigen specificity is unknown.

The germline gives CDR1 LNHDA, CDR2 SQIVND (reference sequence). The CDR3 extends over 14 amino acids. Germline trimming cut 10 bases from V and 5 bases from J; bases unmatched to any gene: 10. This same sample was also part of a study on T cells of mothers and their children. As reported in that work: All extracted RNA went into cDNA synthesis, around 1.6 ug per 15 ul. Slightly higher but non-significant overlap marked related mother-child pairs versus unrelated pairs.

The genes are TRBV19 and TRBJ1-4; 7 bases align to TRBD1. This clonotype originated in a girl aged 2-15 years in good health. Source material: blood. CDR3 residues: CATNRQGKNEKLFF. In DNA form, the CDR3 reads TGTGCCACTAACCGACAGGGAAAGAATGAAAAACTGTTTTTT.